This T cell receptor beta chain is from a study of cytomegalovirus exposure and HLA in healthy donors. The overall study: The Caucasian-associated ancestry cluster contained about four fifths of the approximately 430 genotyped donors. Study outcomes and limitations: Across donors, sequencing depth was assumed by presence/absence analyses to be roughly uniform. CMV serostatus was the only recorded immune exposure for donors.

The PCR used 60 Vbeta and 13 Jbeta primers. Here immunoSEQ multiplex PCR was the method, and the copy in TCRdb shows in-frame clones only, minus some. This table holds 100,000 to 150,000 clones, 78% found once. Trimming at V came to 5 bases and at J to 5 bases, leaving 7 bases not matched to a gene. Germline assignment: CDR1 SGHAT and CDR2 FQNNGV. This CDR3 comprises 15 residues. In the case of this clone: Its antigen is unknown.

The source of this sequence is a man aged 30 to 39 in good health and CMV-seropositive. The gene calls are TRBV11-2 and TRBJ2-3; 10 nucleotides match TRBD2. Sequencing was performed on PBMCs. CDR3 sequence (DNA): TGTGCCAGCAGCCACCTAGCGGGAGTGGGAGATACGCAGTATTTT. This encodes CASSHLAGVGDTQYF.